Listed here are 6 T cell receptor beta chains from one sample, sequenced in a study of CD8 T cells in ankylosing spondylitis. TCRdb independently ran MiXCR on the 5' RACE reads; one entry per CDR3 protein. The sample records 200,000 or so distinct CDR3 sequences, roughly 13% being singletons. What was sequenced was blood, either unsorted or a sorted T cell fraction (not recorded which). These TCRs come from a female donor with ankylosing spondylitis or in good health (not recorded which).

This clonotype was observed at least ten times. J is TRBJ1-5 and V is TRBV12-5; 8 bases map to TRBD1. Germline CDR1 reads LGHNT; CDR2 reads FRNRAP. CDR3 length: 15 amino acids. V was pared by 2 bases and J by 2 bases, with 2 bases of the junction left unmatched. CDR3 sequence reads: CASGLQDRGNQPQHF. For the CDR3, the DNA is TGTGCTAGTGGTTTGCAGGACAGGGGCAATCAGCCCCAGCATTTT.

This clonotype occurred many times. The rearrangement uses TRBV6-1 and TRBJ2-7; 12 positions match TRBD1. The CDR3 extends over 18 amino acids. V shed 1 base and J 4 bases; nucleotides not matched to a gene: 11. Per germline, CDR1 MNHNS and CDR2 SASEGT. The chain's CDR3 is CASSEEVGTGGVWYEQYF. The CDR3 DNA sequence: TGTGCCAGCAGTGAAGAGGTCGGGACAGGGGGCGTCTGGTACGAGCAGTACTTC.

A few counts support this clonotype. The chain combines TRBV4-2 with TRBJ2-1, with TRBD2 matching 11 bases. J lost 7 bases, V lost 4 bases, and 0 bases had no gene match. In germline, CDR1 is LGHNA, CDR2 YNFKEQ. The CDR3 length is 13 residues. The CDR3 DNA is TGTGCCAGCAGCCGGACTAGCGGGAATGAGCAGTTCTTC. Its protein product is CASSRTSGNEQFF.

V and J are TRBV7-2 and TRBJ2-2; D uncertain. This CDR3 contains 16 residues. Germline V gene lookup returns CDR1 SGHTA and CDR2 FQGNSA. The V end lost 1 base, the J end lost 2 bases, and 11 bases lay between the germline ends. The CDR3 sequence is CASSLGTGSNTGELFF. As DNA, the CDR3 is TGTGCCAGCAGCTTAGGGACGGGCTCTAACACCGGGGAGCTGTTTTTT.

This clonotype showed up many times. The chain joins TRBV28 to TRBJ2-1; no clear D gene. Germline V gene lookup returns CDR1 MDHEN and CDR2 SYDVKM. The CDR3 length is 12 residues. V was pared by 5 bases and J by 10 bases, with 12 bases between. For the CDR3, the DNA is TGTGCCAGCAGTCCCCTGGCATCCGAGCAGTTCTTC. This codes for CASSPLASEQFF.

This clonotype showed up many times. The chain carries TRBV9 and TRBJ2-1, with D unclear. V was shortened by 2 bases and J by 6 bases, with 9 bases between the two germline ends. Germline loops: CDR1 SGDLS, CDR2 YYNGEE. The CDR3 is made up of 13 amino acids. This chain's CDR3 is CASSVALGNEQFF. The CDR3 DNA reads as TGTGCCAGCAGCGTCGCCTTAGGCAATGAGCAGTTCTTC.